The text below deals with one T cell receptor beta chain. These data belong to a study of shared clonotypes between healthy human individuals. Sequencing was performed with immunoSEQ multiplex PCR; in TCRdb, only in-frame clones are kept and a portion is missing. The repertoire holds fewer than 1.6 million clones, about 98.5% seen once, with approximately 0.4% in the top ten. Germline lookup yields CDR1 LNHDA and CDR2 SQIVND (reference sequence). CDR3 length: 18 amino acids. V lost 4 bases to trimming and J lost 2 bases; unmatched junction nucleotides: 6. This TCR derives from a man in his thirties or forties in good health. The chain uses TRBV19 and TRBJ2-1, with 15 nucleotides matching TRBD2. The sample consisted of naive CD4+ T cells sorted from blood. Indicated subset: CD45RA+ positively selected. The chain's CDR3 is CASSTRGLAGGPYNEQFF. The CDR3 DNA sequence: TGTGCCAGTAGTACTCGAGGACTAGCGGGAGGGCCCTACAATGAGCAGTTCTTC.